Each of the 15 T cell receptor beta chains below was sequenced from the same sample in a study of blood T cell repertoires in COVID-19. Produced via immunoSEQ multiplex PCR; TCRdb's table is partial and in-frame only. The sample has fewer than 200,000 clones; less than 85% are singletons. Material for sequencing was PBMCs or T cells enriched from blood (not recorded which). These receptors all stem from a man between 45 and 60 years old who had recovered from COVID-19.

The J gene is TRBJ1-2, the V gene TRBV5-6; TRBD1 might be the D (6 bases). Trimming took 2 bases from V and 7 from J, leaving 18 bases between them. Germline CDR1 reads SGHDT; CDR2 reads YYEEEE. The CDR3 loop spans 15 amino acids. The CDR3 DNA follows: TGTGCCAGCAGCTTCTCGCGGGGGACAATGAGTGGCTACACCTTC. It codes for CASSFSRGTMSGYTF.

The gene calls are TRBV2 and TRBJ1-2; 8 nucleotides line up with TRBD1. The CDR3 covers 14 residues. V shed 6 bases and J 2 bases; nucleotides not matched to a gene: 5. CDR1 is SNHLY and CDR2 is FYNNEI in the germline V gene. CDR3: CASSMDRANYGYTF. CDR3 DNA: TGTGCCAGCAGCATGGACAGGGCGAACTATGGCTACACCTTC.

The chain uses TRBV18 and TRBJ2-7; no reliable D call. Germline-derived CDR1 and CDR2 are KGHSH and LQKENI. The V gene lost 2 bases and the J gene lost 5 bases, with 10 bases spanning the gap. The CDR3 has 13 residues. For the CDR3, the DNA is TGTGCCAGCTCACCAAGAGGCCCTGACGAGCAGTACTTC. This gives the protein CASSPRGPDEQYF.

The chain combines TRBV30 with TRBJ2-3; 15 nucleotides match TRBD2. The CDR3 covers 17 residues. V lost 2 bases and J lost 5; bases outside the gene matches: 8. CDR1 and CDR2 (germline): GTSNPN, SVGIG (reference sequence). The CDR3 loop reads CAWSPLGLAGGLDTQYF. CDR3 coding DNA: TGTGCCTGGAGTCCCCTGGGACTAGCGGGGGGCCTAGATACGCAGTATTTT.

This rearrangement joins TRBV6-1 to TRBJ1-2; D is undetermined. The CDR3 runs 14 residues. Germline V CDR1 and CDR2: MNHNS, SASEGT. V was trimmed by 2 bases and J by 8 bases, leaving 15 bases between them. The CDR3 DNA reads as TGTGCCAGCAGTGAACGAACGGCGGCCTTAGGCTACACCTTC. Protein sequence: CASSERTAALGYTF.

This clone was counted once. In DNA form, the CDR3 reads TGTGCCAGCAGCGTAGTTGCGGGGGCCCAAGTAGATACGCAGTATTTT. This encodes CASSVVAGAQVDTQYF. The chain uses TRBV9 and TRBJ2-3, with a possible D match to TRBD2 (7 bases). The CDR3 spans 16 residues. The germline V and J ends were trimmed by 0 bases and 5 bases, with 16 bases remaining between them. Germline CDR1 SGDLS, CDR2 YYNGEE.

As to this clone: The junction does not match germline at one end; this may be a read error. As DNA, the CDR3 is TGTGCCATCAGTGAGGGCAATCAGCCCCAGCGTTTT. This encodes CAISEGNQPQRF. The chain has TRBV10-3 and TRBJ1-5, with D unclear. Per the germline V gene, CDR1 is ENHRY and CDR2 is SYGVKD. The CDR3 consists of 12 residues.

The rearrangement links TRBV6-5 to TRBJ1-1; D unclear. Trimming took off 2 bases at V and 6 bases at J, with 10 bases between the two ends. Germline CDR1 MNHEY, CDR2 SVGAGI. The CDR3 spans 13 residues. CDR3 amino acids: CASSYREESEAFF. CDR3 nucleotide sequence: TGTGCCAGCAGTTACCGTGAGGAGTCTGAAGCTTTCTTT.

V and J are TRBV30 and TRBJ1-1; possibly TRBD1 for D (5 bases). Germline CDR1 and CDR2: GTSNPN and SVGIG (reference sequence). V was pared by 2 bases and J by 1 base, with 23 bases between. CDR3 length equals 18 residues. The CDR3 DNA follows: TGTGCCTGGAGTCGTAGCACAGGTGGGTTTCTTGGGAACACTGAAGCTTTCTTT. This gives the protein CAWSRSTGGFLGNTEAFF. The whole variable domain, remainder taken from reference TRBV30 and TRBJ1-1, is SQTIHQWPATLVQPVGSPLSLECTVEGTSNPNLYWYRQAAGRGLQLLFYSVGIGQISSEVPQNLSASRPQDRQFILSSKKLLLSDSGFYLCAWSRSTGGFLGNTEAFFGQGTRLTVV.

The chain links TRBV5-1 to TRBJ2-2; tentative D call: TRBD2 (6 bases). The germline gives CDR1 SGHRS, CDR2 YFSETQ. The CDR3 is 16 residues long. V dropped 5 bases and J dropped 5 bases, with 19 bases sitting between them. CDR3 DNA: TGCGCCAGCAGGATGGAGGGCCCTCGAGGGACCGGGGAGCTGTTTTTT. Translation: CASRMEGPRGTGELFF. Complete variable domain (other parts from reference TRBV5-1 and TRBJ2-2): KAGVTQTPRYLIKTRGQQVTLSCSPISGHRSVSWYQQTPGQGLQFLFEYFSETQRNKGNFPGRFSGRQFSNSRSEMNVSTLELGDSALYLCASRMEGPRGTGELFFGEGSRLTVL.

V usage is TRBV5-1 and J usage is TRBJ1-4; the match to TRBD1 covers 8 bases. Trimming took 4 bases from V and 0 from J; bases not matched to a gene: 5. The germline V gene encodes CDR1 SGHRS and CDR2 YFSETQ. There are 16 residues in the CDR3. In DNA form, the CDR3 reads TGCGCCAGCAGCCCGACAGGGGTCTCAACTAATGAAAAACTGTTTTTT. Translated, it gives CASSPTGVSTNEKLFF.

The chain has TRBV27 and TRBJ2-1; D is ambiguous. Germline V gene lookup returns CDR1 MNHEY and CDR2 SMNVEV (reference sequence). V lost 2 bases and J 1 base, leaving 6 bases between the germline ends. This CDR3 has 14 amino acids. CDR3 sequence (DNA): TGTGCCAGCAGTTTACCAGGTTCCTACAATGAGCAGTTCTTC. It yields the protein CASSLPGSYNEQFF.

The chain has TRBV7-3 and TRBJ2-1; TRBD2 matches at 12 bases. Germline CDR1 is SGHTA and CDR2 is FQGTGA. CDR3 size: 15 residues. J was trimmed by 9 bases and V by 4 bases; bases with no gene match: 7. This CDR3 is CASSSTSGGRVEQFF. In DNA form, the CDR3 reads TGTGCCAGCAGCTCCACTAGCGGGGGGCGGGTTGAGCAGTTCTTC.

J is TRBJ1-1 and V is TRBV19; TRBD1 might be the D (5 bases). CDR1 and CDR2 from the germline V gene are LNHDA and SQIVND (reference sequence). V lost 9 bases and J lost 7, with 21 bases in between. The CDR3 is 14 residues long. The CDR3 loop reads CASAPYGTGFEAFF. CDR3 DNA sequence: TGTGCCAGCGCGCCCTACGGGACTGGTTTTGAAGCTTTCTTT.

This clone has a single count. The V and J genes are TRBV7-5 and TRBJ2-1; the table names TRBD1, a call not compared with the DNA. TRBV7-5 is a documented pseudogene. This CDR3 has 12 amino acids. CDR3 protein: CARSYRGNEQFF. As DNA, the CDR3 is TGTGCCAGAAGCTACAGGGGAAATGAGCAGTTCTTC.